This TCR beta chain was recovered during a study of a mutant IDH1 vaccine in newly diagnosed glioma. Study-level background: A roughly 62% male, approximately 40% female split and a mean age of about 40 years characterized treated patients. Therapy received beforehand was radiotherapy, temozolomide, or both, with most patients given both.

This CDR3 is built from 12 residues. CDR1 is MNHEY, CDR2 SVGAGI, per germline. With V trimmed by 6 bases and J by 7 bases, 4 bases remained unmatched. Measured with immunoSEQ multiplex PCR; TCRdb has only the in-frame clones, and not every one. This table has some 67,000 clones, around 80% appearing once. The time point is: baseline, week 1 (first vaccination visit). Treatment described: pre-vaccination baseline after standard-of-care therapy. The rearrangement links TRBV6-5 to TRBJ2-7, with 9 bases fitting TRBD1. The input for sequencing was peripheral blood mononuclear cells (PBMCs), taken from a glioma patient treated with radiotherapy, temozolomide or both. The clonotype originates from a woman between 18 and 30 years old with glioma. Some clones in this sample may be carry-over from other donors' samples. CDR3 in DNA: TGTGCCAGCAGGGGGACAGGGTCAGAGCAGTACTTC. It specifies CASRGTGSEQYF.